What follows is one T cell receptor beta chain and its context. The sample is drawn from a study of blood T cells in healthy people across ages. Through a sample-barcoded 5' primer and a J-beta primer mix, a second PCR was run for roughly 6 to 11 cycles. TCRdb re-analysed the 5' RACE reads in MiXCR, keeping a single row per CDR3 protein. The sample lists about 900,000 distinct CDR3 sequences, 55% to 65% occurring once. Germline V gene lookup returns CDR1 SGHTA and CDR2 FQGTGA. V was pared by 4 bases and J by 0 bases, with 2 bases of the junction left unmatched. The length of the CDR3 is 15 residues. Sequencing used blood. The chain recombines TRBV7-3 with TRBJ2-1; 8 bases are a match to TRBD2. The TCR sequence derives from a man aged 25-45 years in good health. CDR3 coding DNA: TGTGCCAGCAGCTATGGGACTAGCTCCTACAATGAGCAGTTCTTC. Protein product: CASSYGTSSYNEQFF. Using reference TRBV7-3 and TRBJ2-1 for the parts outside the CDR3, the full variable domain is GAGVSQTPSNKVTEKGKYVELRCDPISGHTALYWYRQSLGQGPEFLIYFQGTGAADDSGLPNDRFFAVRPEGSVSTLKIQRTERGDSAVYLCASSYGTSSYNEQFFGPGTRLTVL.